This T cell receptor (beta chain) derives from a study of blood T cell repertoires in COVID-19 (dated by TCRdb to 2018 to 2020). Background on the whole study: Samples from collaborators originated in the United States, Italy and Spain and spanned both the acute and convalescent phases of COVID-19. Samples came from the ongoing ImmuneRACE study (first 160 participants) plus 1,254 subjects from 6 global collaborators. The repertoires were made available in a free public database intended to serve as a resource for research on the immune response to SARS-CoV-2. The material from the prospective study consisted of cDNA or gDNA derived from T cells, B-cell-depleted T cells, or PBMCs. Where available, HLA class I and class II types were obtained from metadata supplied by the sample provider rather than from assay-based typing. Deeply sampled blood TCRbeta repertoires from subjects exposed to, actively infected with, or recovered from COVID-19 were included in the dataset. Sample metadata almost always included a de-identified subject ID, COVID-19 status, age in years and sex.

V loses 2 bases, J loses 0 bases, and the germline ends lie 9 bases apart. CDR1 and CDR2 were assigned from the germline V gene as SGDLS and YYNGEE. The CDR3, cysteine through phenylalanine, is 15 amino acids long. Left in the record is the CDR3 DNA by itself, 45 bases read in frame from the first base. The immunoSEQ Assay, a bias-controlled multiplex PCR, was used to amplify TCRbeta CDR3 regions from genomic DNA. Per the original workflow: Within the assay, amplification of reference gene primers was used to estimate how many nucleated cells each sample contained. To quantify the absolute abundance of each unique TCRbeta CDR3 rearrangement, sequence reads were collapsed and filtered. Productive Simpson clonality was computed per sample as the square root of Simpson's diversity index over productive rearrangements. In its TCRdb copy, this immuneACCESS table keeps in-frame sequences only and misses some clones. Where compared with another copy, unresolved V genes explain less than half of these, and the others have no known cause. V and J calls and clone size are given by that table; D and trimming were obtained from the DNA. The sample table records about 150,000 clones; around 80% of these occur just once. The ten top clones hold 0.5% to 0.65% of the sample.

Findings and caveats that apply to the study as a whole: Clinical and demographic metadata were provided uncurated, with the amount varying by source and participant.

Each collaborating institution followed its own protocols to collect whole blood in K2EDTA tubes. For TCRbeta analysis, collaborators shipped samples in one of three forms: frozen whole blood, isolated PBMCs, or DNA extracted from either of those sample types. On this clone itself: No antigen is known for it. The record has no base qualities; no much larger clone is one base away.

The chain is encoded by TRBV9 joined to TRBJ2-1; the D gene identity is not certain. The sample taken for sequencing was peripheral blood. The source is a man in his sixties with acute or convalescent COVID-19. The nucleotide sequence is TGTGCCAGCAGCGTCGAGCCGTTCTCCTACAATGAGCAGTTCTTC. This is translated as CASSVEPFSYNEQFF.